The rows below give T cell receptor beta chains drawn from one sample of a study of CD8+ T cells in alopecia areata. TCRdb keeps only in-frame clones here, not all; method: immunoSEQ multiplex PCR. The repertoire includes 150,000 to 200,000 clones, 67% of them detected once, and roughly 10% sits in the top ten. Here the sequenced sample was CD8+ T cells sorted from blood, taken at week 0. The receptor set was obtained from a human donor with alopecia areata. The CDR3 runs from the conserved cysteine through the conserved F or W. D genes are given only for firm matches. Clone size is given for some rows only: seen once, a few or many times, or a class if the clone is expanded.

j_call,clone_size,v_call,d_call,cdr3_aa,cdr3_nt
TRBJ2-5,.,TRBV2,.,CASSEQGVETQYF,TGTGCCAGCAGTGAGCAGGGTGTGGAGACCCAGTACTTC
TRBJ2-3,.,TRBV7-6,TRBD2,CASSLTSGGAGDTQYF,TGTGCCAGCAGCTTGACTAGCGGGGGGGCCGGGGATACGCAGTATTTT
TRBJ1-2,.,TRBV29-1,TRBD1,CSVGGQDGVFGYTF,TGCAGCGTAGGAGGACAGGACGGGGTGTTTGGCTACACCTTC
TRBJ1-2,once,TRBV4-1,.,CASSQEKFDGYTF,TGCGCCAGCAGCCAAGAAAAATTCGATGGCTACACCTTC
TRBJ1-1,.,TRBV20-1,.,CSARANTEAFF,TGCAGTGCTAGAGCTAACACTGAAGCTTTCTTT
TRBJ1-6,.,TRBV10-3,.,CAISDRGDNSPLHF,TGTGCCATCAGTGACAGGGGAGATAATTCACCCCTCCACTTT
TRBJ2-5,.,TRBV7-9,.,CASTLTQETQYF,TGTGCCAGCACCCTGACACAAGAGACCCAGTACTTC
TRBJ1-5,.,TRBV23-1,.,CASSPGNSNQPQHF,TGCGCCAGCAGTCCGGGCAATAGCAATCAGCCCCAGCATTTT
TRBJ1-1,few,TRBV6-1,.,CASSDEAFF,TGTGCCAGCAGTGACGAAGCTTTCTTT
TRBJ2-5,few,TRBV7-3,.,CASSQGRAARETQYF,TGTGCCAGCAGCCAAGGGCGGGCAGCCCGAGAGACCCAGTACTTC
TRBJ2-2,few,TRBV11-3,.,CASSLGQNTGELFF,TGTGCCAGCAGCTTAGGACAGAACACCGGGGAGCTGTTTTTT
TRBJ1-1,few,TRBV29-1,.,CSVETNTEAFF,TGCAGCGTTGAGACTAACACTGAAGCTTTCTTT
TRBJ2-3,.,TRBV12-5,TRBD1,CASAHPGQGMADTQYF,TGTGCTAGTGCCCACCCGGGACAGGGGATGGCAGATACGCAGTATTTT
TRBJ2-7,.,TRBV30,TRBD1,CAWGTGVHEQYF,TGTGCCTGGGGCACAGGGGTCCACGAGCAGTACTTC
TRBJ1-4,once,TRBV2,TRBD1,CASSELGTGGEKLFF,TGTGCCAGCAGTGAACTAGGGACAGGAGGGGAAAAACTGTTTTTT
TRBJ2-7,few,TRBV29-1,TRBD1,CSVVQGQGMAYEQYF,TGCAGCGTTGTTCAGGGACAGGGGATGGCGTACGAGCAGTACTTC
TRBJ1-2,.,TRBV29-1,.,CSVDLGNYGYTF,TGCAGCGTTGATTTAGGCAACTATGGCTACACCTTC
TRBJ2-7,once,TRBV7-9,.,CASRPGGPPYEQYF,TGTGCCAGCAGACCCGGGGGACCCCCTTACGAGCAGTACTTC
TRBJ1-5,.,TRBV19,.,CASSLGVQPQHF,TGTGCCAGTAGCCTGGGAGTCCAGCCCCAGCATTTT
TRBJ2-7,.,TRBV6-6,.,CASSVGFDEQYF,TGTGCCAGCAGTGTGGGGTTCGACGAGCAGTACTTC
TRBJ2-7,.,TRBV29-1,.,CSVGEGGLTGYEQYF,TGCAGCGTTGGCGAAGGTGGGTTAACCGGCTACGAGCAGTACTTC
TRBJ2-7,.,TRBV5-6,.,CASTLLGVEQYF,TGTGCCAGCACCCTGCTTGGGGTCGAGCAGTACTTC
TRBJ2-1,.,TRBV27,.,CASSLGGPYNEQFF,TGTGCCAGCAGTTTGGGGGGGCCCTACAATGAGCAGTTCTTC
TRBJ2-5,.,TRBV5-6,TRBD1,CASSSVGQGEETQYF,TGTGCCAGCAGCTCCGTAGGACAGGGTGAAGAGACCCAGTACTTC
TRBJ2-5,few,TRBV30,TRBD2,CAWSASGGYQETQYF,TGTGCCTGGAGTGCCAGCGGGGGGTACCAAGAGACCCAGTACTTC
TRBJ2-3,.,TRBV10-3,.,CAISKPGKWADTQYF,TGTGCCATCAGCAAGCCAGGAAAATGGGCAGATACGCAGTATTTT
TRBJ2-3,once,TRBV13,.,CASSLGRTSTDTQYF,TGTGCCAGCAGCTTAGGCAGGACGAGCACAGATACGCAGTATTTT
TRBJ2-5,.,TRBV9,TRBD1,CASSVFDRGIETQYF,TGTGCCAGCAGCGTATTCGACAGGGGGATAGAGACCCAGTACTTC
TRBJ2-3,.,TRBV20-1,.,CSARDQDTQYF,TGCAGTGCTAGAGATCAGGACACGCAGTATTTT
TRBJ1-4,.,TRBV7-6,.,CASSYRVFPTNEKLFF,TGTGCCAGCAGTTACCGGGTTTTCCCAACTAATGAAAAACTGTTTTTT
TRBJ1-1,.,TRBV25-1,.,CASSPLKLVDEAFF,TGTGCCAGCAGTCCCCTGAAGTTGGTTGATGAAGCTTTCTTT
TRBJ2-1,.,TRBV7-3,.,CASSSRAYNEQFF,TGTGCCAGCAGCTCCAGGGCCTACAATGAGCAGTTCTTC
TRBJ2-7,few,TRBV4-1,.,CASSQGAGDSYEQYF,TGCGCCAGCAGCCAAGGGGCAGGGGATTCCTACGAGCAGTACTTC